The next 18 T cell receptor beta chains were all read from a single sample in a study of tumor-infiltrating lymphocytes in primary liver carcinoma. TCR beta cDNA was made from around 460 ng total RNA with a constant-region primer. Sequencing libraries for TCR beta derived from three nested multiplex PCR rounds that used slightly modified ARM-PCR. Primers for the first two PCR rounds were TRBV1-TRBV30 forward primers and a C-beta reverse primer (about 11 cycles per round). TCRdb fed the multiplex PCR reads into MiXCR, producing one record per CDR3 protein. The sample lists about 100,000 distinct CDR3 sequences, approximately 70% occurring once. Unsorted bulk tissue, about 20-32 mg of it, served as the source for co-extraction of RNA and DNA. Sequenced input: liver tumor tissue from sampling region 2. Sample subset: tumor region T2, inferior pole. These receptors originate from a woman in her fifties or sixties with primary liver carcinoma and hepatitis B virus infection.

The rearrangement joins TRBV6-5 to TRBJ1-2; D is uncertain. Germline CDR1 is MNHEY and CDR2 is SVGAGI. CDR3 length equals 12 residues. This chain's CDR3 is CISSYSGYGYTF. As DNA, the CDR3 is TGTATCAGCAGTTACTCAGGCTATGGCTACACCTTC.

Turning to this clonotype: The CDR3 ends on some other residue instead of the conserved phenylalanine or tryptophan, so this is likely a read error. The CDR3, as DNA: TGTGCCAGCAGCCAAGATCGAGGAGATGTAGGGACCTACGAGCAGTACCTC. This gives the protein CASSQDRGDVGTYEQYL. The chain couples TRBV4-2 to TRBJ2-7; D remains ambiguous. Germline values: CDR1 LGHNA, CDR2 YNFKEQ. V was clipped by 0 bases and J by 2 bases, with 17 bases between them. The CDR3 loop spans 17 amino acids.

This clonotype has a count of ten or more. The V and J genes are TRBV7-9 and TRBJ2-5, with D perhaps given as TRBD1 or TRBD2 (5 bases each). Germline loops: CDR1 SEHNR, CDR2 FQNEAQ (reference sequence). The V gene lost 2 bases and the J gene lost 7 bases, with 17 bases spanning the gap. This CDR3 spans 15 amino acids. The CDR3 reads CASSLIRGVRGTQYF. CDR3 DNA sequence: TGTGCCAGCAGCTTAATAAGGGGAGTCCGAGGGACCCAGTACTTC. Combining the CDR3 with reference TRBV7-9 and TRBJ2-5 gives the whole variable domain DTGVSQNPRHKITKRGQNVTFRCDPISEHNRLYWYRQTLGQGPEFLTYFQNEAQLEKSRLLSDRFSAERPKGSFSTLEIQRTEQGDSAMYLCASSLIRGVRGTQYFGPGTRLLVL.

About this clonotype: The germline gene is not matched at one end of the junction; a read error may be the cause. This chain uses TRBV5-1 with TRBJ2-3; D perhaps matches TRBD2 (5 bases). The germline CDR1 and CDR2 sequences are SGHRS and YFSETQ. This CDR3 region has 15 residues. CDR3 loop: CAISLAITSTDTQYF. The CDR3 bases are TGCGCCATCAGCCTCGCGATAACTAGTACAGATACGCAGTATTTT.

This clonotype was seen only once. The junction differs from germline at one of its ends, possibly a read error. This chain uses TRBV6-2 or TRBV6-3 with TRBJ2-1; 7 bases map to TRBD2. The CDR3 runs to 14 residues. Per the germline V gene, CDR1 is MNHEY and CDR2 is SVGEGT. DNA for the CDR3: TGTGCCAGCAGGGCTAGCGGTTCCTACAATGACCAGTTCTTC. Residues: CASRASGSYNDQFF.

This chain uses TRBV28 with TRBJ1-4, with a possible D match to TRBD1 (6 bases). This CDR3 is 14 amino acids long. Trimming cost V 8 bases and J 10 bases, with 20 bases left between them. The V gene's germline CDR1 is MDHEN and CDR2 SYDVKM. The CDR3 region has the DNA TGTGCCAGCCTTGACAGGTCAGAGGGTGGAAAACTGTTTTTT. This gives the protein CASLDRSEGGKLFF.

Of note for this clonotype: This may be a read error, as it is one base from a much larger clone. The rearrangement uses TRBV28 and TRBJ2-5; no firm D call. This CDR3 has 13 amino acids. Trimming shortened V by 5 bases and J by 0 bases, and 7 bases separated the two germline ends. The germline V gene has CDR1 MDHEN and CDR2 SYDVKM. CDR3 DNA: TGTGCCAGCAGTGGGGTGAACCAAGAGACCCAGTACTTC. Residues: CASSGVNQETQYF.

Comment on this clonotype: No conserved phenylalanine or tryptophan ends this CDR3, so it is likely a read error. The V and J genes are TRBV5-1 and TRBJ2-1; D is uncertain. Trimming removed 1 base at V and 5 bases at J, with 10 bases between. In germline, CDR1 is SGHRS, CDR2 YFSETQ. The CDR3 consists of 14 residues. The CDR3 sequence: CASSLNSLDNEQFL. DNA for the CDR3: TGCGCCAGCAGCTTGAACTCCCTCGACAATGAGCAGTTCCTC.

Turning to this clonotype: One end of the junction is discordant with germline, which a read error may explain. The V call is TRBV4-2, the J call TRBJ2-3, with 8 positions matching TRBD2. The length of the CDR3 is 15 residues. Germline-derived CDR1 and CDR2 are LGHNA and YNFKEQ. This chain's CDR3 is CASSQAIAGRNTQYF. The CDR3 DNA reads TGTGCCAGCAGTCAAGCAATAGCGGGACGGAATACGCAGTATTTT.

There are many counts of this clonotype. The chain recombines TRBV7-9 with TRBJ1-1; no firm D call. The CDR3 loop spans 14 amino acids. The V end was cut by 2 bases, the J end by 0 bases, with 7 bases between. Germline V gene lookup returns CDR1 SEHNR and CDR2 FQNEAQ (reference sequence). The CDR3 nucleotides are TGTGCCAGCAGCTTAACCAGCTTGAACACTGAAGCTTTCTTT. This codes for CASSLTSLNTEAFF.

Remarks on this clonotype: A much larger clone differs by one base, so this may be a read error. This chain connects TRBV5-1 to TRBJ2-3; either TRBD1 or TRBD2 may supply D (5 bases each). Germline loops: CDR1 SGHRS, CDR2 YFSETQ. The CDR3 covers 15 residues. In DNA, the CDR3 is TGCGCCAGCAGCCCCCGAGGGGAGACTTCAGATGCGCAGTATTTT. Its protein product is CASSPRGETSDAQYF.

As regards this clonotype: The junction does not match germline at one end; this may be a read error. CDR3 residues: CASRRTTGCNTVAFF. The CDR3, as DNA: TGTGCCAGCAGGCGAACTACAGGGTGCAACACTGTAGCTTTCTTT. This chain links TRBV12-3 or TRBV12-4 with TRBJ1-1; TRBD1 is a possible D gene (6 bases). This CDR3 has 15 amino acids.

Notes on this clonotype: This may come from a read error, since a much larger clone is one base off. This sequence joins TRBV11-3 and TRBJ2-5, with D tentatively TRBD1 or TRBD2 (5 bases each). Germline V CDR1 and CDR2: SGHNT, YENEEA. The CDR3 runs 13 residues. The CDR3 is CASRRDPRETKYF. The CDR3, as DNA: TGTGCCAGCAGGAGGGACCCCAGGGAGACCAAGTACTTC.

V and J are TRBV29-1 and TRBJ2-7; 9 nucleotides agree with TRBD1. The CDR3 runs 12 residues. The junction had 4 bases not matched to a gene; V was cut back by 2 bases and J by 8 bases. Germline CDR1 is SQVTM and CDR2 is ANQGSEA. Here the CDR3 DNA reads TGCAGCGTTGAACACAGGGGGCGCCAGCAGTACTTC. Translating gives CSVEHRGRQQYF.

This clonotype was detected only a few times. The chain combines TRBV11-3 with TRBJ2-7; 10 bases match TRBD1. Germline V gene lookup returns CDR1 SGHNT and CDR2 YENEEA. J was trimmed by 5 bases and V by 9 bases; bases with no gene match: 13. This CDR3 comprises 15 residues. CDR3 nucleotide sequence: TGTGCCAGTAGCGCCCGACAGGGGGCGGGCGACGAGCAGTACTTC. Amino acids: CASSARQGAGDEQYF.

Worth noting for this clonotype: A much bigger clone sits one base away, suggesting this may be a read error. The rearrangement joins TRBV7-8 to TRBJ2-5; D could derive from TRBD1 or TRBD2 (5 bases each). Germline CDR1 is SGHVS and CDR2 is FQNEAQ. This CDR3 comprises 14 residues. This chain's CDR3 is CGSSLRDGQETQYF. CDR3 bases: TGTGGCAGCAGCTTACGGGACGGACAAGAGACCCAGTACTTC.

Regarding this clonotype: The junction does not match germline at one end; this may be a read error. J is TRBJ2-4 and V is TRBV28, with D perhaps given as TRBD1 or TRBD2 (5 bases each). The germline CDR1 and CDR2 sequences are MDHEN and SYDVKM. This CDR3 region has 14 residues. CDR3 sequence reads: CASSFGGSLNVQYF. CDR3 in DNA: TGTGCCAGCAGTTTTGGGGGTAGCTTAAACGTTCAGTACTTC.

At least ten counts were recorded for this clonotype. The V call is TRBV5-1, the J call TRBJ2-1; D possibly matches TRBD1 or TRBD2 (5 bases each). This CDR3 comprises 14 residues. Trimming took 4 bases from V and 0 from J, leaving 8 bases between them. Germline-derived CDR1 and CDR2 are SGHRS and YFSETQ. Written as DNA, the CDR3 is TGCGCCAGCAGCCCCGGGACCTCCTACAATGAGCAGTTCTTC. Its translation: CASSPGTSYNEQFF.